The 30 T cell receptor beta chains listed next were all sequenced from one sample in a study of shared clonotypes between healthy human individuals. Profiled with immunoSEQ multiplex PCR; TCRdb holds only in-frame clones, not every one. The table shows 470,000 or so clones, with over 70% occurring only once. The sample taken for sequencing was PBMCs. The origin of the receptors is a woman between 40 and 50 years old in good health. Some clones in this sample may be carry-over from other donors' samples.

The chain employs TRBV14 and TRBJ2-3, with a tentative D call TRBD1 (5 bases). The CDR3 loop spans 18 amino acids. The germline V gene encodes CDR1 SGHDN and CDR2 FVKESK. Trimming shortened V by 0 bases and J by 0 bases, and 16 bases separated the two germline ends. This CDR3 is CASSQDVGQFPSTDTQYF. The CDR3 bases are TGTGCCAGCAGCCAAGATGTGGGGCAATTCCCTAGCACAGATACGCAGTATTTT. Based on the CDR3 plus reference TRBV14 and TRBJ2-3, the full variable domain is EAGVTQFPSHSVIEKGQTVTLRCDPISGHDNLYWYRRVMGKEIKFLLHFVKESKQDESGMPNNRFLAERTGGTYSTLKVQPAELEDSGVYFCASSQDVGQFPSTDTQYFGPGTRLTVL.

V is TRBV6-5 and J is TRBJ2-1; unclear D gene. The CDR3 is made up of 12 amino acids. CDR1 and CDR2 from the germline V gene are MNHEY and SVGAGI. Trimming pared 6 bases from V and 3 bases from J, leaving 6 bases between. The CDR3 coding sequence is TGTGCCAGCAGCCCTAGCTACAATGAGCAGTTCTTC. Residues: CASSPSYNEQFF.

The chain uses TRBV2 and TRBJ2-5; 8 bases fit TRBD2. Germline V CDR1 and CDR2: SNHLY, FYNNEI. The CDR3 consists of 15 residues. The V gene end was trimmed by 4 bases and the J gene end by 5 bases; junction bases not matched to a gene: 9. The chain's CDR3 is CASSGIAGGQETQYF. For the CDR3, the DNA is TGTGCCAGCAGTGGAATCGCGGGAGGTCAGGAGACCCAGTACTTC. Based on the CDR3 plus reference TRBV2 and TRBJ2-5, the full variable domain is EPEVTQTPSHQVTQMGQEVILRCVPISNHLYFYWYRQILGQKVEFLVSFYNNEISEKSEIFDDQFSVERPDGSNFTLKIRSTKLEDSAMYFCASSGIAGGQETQYFGPGTRLLVL.

CDR3 bases: TGTGCCAGCAGTTTATTCGGGGCTAGCGGGATGGTTTCCACAGATACGCAGTATTTT. It is translated as CASSLFGASGMVSTDTQYF. V usage is TRBV27 and J usage is TRBJ2-3, with 9 positions matching TRBD2. This CDR3 spans 19 amino acids. Per germline, CDR1 MNHEY and CDR2 SMNVEV (reference sequence). Losses at the gene ends were 1 base for V and 2 bases for J; bases not matched to a gene: 13.

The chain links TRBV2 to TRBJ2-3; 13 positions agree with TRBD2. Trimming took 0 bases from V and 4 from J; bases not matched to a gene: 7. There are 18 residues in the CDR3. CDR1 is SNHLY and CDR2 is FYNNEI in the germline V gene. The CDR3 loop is CASSEAGTSGMGADTQYF. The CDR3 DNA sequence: TGTGCCAGCAGTGAAGCGGGGACTAGCGGGATGGGCGCAGATACGCAGTATTTT. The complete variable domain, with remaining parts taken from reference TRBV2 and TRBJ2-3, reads EPEVTQTPSHQVTQMGQEVILRCVPISNHLYFYWYRQILGQKVEFLVSFYNNEISEKSEIFDDQFSVERPDGSNFTLKIRSTKLEDSAMYFCASSEAGTSGMGADTQYFGPGTRLTVL.

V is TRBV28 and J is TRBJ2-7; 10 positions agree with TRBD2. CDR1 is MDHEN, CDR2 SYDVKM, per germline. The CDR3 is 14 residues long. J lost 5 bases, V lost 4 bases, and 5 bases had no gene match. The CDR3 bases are TGTGCCAGCAGTTCCGGGACTAGCGTTAACGAGCAGTACTTC. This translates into CASSSGTSVNEQYF.

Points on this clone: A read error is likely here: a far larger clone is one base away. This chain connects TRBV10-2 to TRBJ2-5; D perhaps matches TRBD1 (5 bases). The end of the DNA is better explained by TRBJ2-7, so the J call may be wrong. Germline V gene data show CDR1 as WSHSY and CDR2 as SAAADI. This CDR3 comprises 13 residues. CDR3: CASGIRTNYEQYF. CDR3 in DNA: TGCGCCAGCGGAATTAGGACAAACTACGAGCAGTACTTC.

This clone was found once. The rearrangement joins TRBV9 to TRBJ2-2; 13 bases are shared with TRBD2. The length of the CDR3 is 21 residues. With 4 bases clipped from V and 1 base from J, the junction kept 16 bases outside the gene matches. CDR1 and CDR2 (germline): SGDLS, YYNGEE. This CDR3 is CASSPGRELAGGPMNTGELFF. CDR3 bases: TGTGCCAGCAGCCCAGGGAGGGAACTAGCGGGAGGGCCCATGAACACCGGGGAGCTGTTTTTT. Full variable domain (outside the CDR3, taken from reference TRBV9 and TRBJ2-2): DSGVTQTPKHLITATGQRVTLRCSPRSGDLSVYWYQQSLDQGLQFLIQYYNGEERAKGNILERFSAQQFPDLHSELNLSSLELGDSALYFCASSPGRELAGGPMNTGELFFGEGSRLTVL.

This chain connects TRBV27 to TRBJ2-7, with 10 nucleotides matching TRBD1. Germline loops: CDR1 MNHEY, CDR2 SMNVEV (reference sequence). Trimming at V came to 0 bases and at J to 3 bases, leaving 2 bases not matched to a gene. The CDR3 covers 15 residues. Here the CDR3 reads CASSLSRTGGYEQYF. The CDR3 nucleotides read TGTGCCAGCAGTTTATCACGGACAGGGGGCTACGAGCAGTACTTC.

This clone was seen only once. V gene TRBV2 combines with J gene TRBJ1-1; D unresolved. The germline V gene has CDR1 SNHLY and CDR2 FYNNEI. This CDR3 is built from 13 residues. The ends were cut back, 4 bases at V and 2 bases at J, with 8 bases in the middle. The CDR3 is CASSVQHNTEAFF. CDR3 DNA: TGTGCCAGCAGTGTTCAACACAACACTGAAGCTTTCTTT.

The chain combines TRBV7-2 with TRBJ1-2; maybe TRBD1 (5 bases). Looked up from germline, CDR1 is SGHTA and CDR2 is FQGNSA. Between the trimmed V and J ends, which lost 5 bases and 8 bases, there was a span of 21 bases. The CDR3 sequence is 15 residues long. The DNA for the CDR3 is TGTGCCAGCAGCCCACAGGCGTCCGGGGCCAGCGGCTACACCTTC. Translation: CASSPQASGASGYTF.

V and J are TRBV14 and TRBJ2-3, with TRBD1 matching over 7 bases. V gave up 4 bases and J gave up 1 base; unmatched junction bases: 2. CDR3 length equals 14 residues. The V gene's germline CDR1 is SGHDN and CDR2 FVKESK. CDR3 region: CASSLGQRTDTQYF. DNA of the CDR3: TGTGCCAGCAGCCTGGGACAGCGCACAGATACGCAGTATTTT. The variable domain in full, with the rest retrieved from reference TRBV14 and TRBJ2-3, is EAGVTQFPSHSVIEKGQTVTLRCDPISGHDNLYWYRRVMGKEIKFLLHFVKESKQDESGMPNNRFLAERTGGTYSTLKVQPAELEDSGVYFCASSLGQRTDTQYFGPGTRLTVL.

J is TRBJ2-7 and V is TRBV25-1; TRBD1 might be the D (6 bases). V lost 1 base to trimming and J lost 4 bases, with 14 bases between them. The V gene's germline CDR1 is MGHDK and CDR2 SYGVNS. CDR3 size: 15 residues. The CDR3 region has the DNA TGTGCCAGCAGTGAATCAAGGGGGTTTTCTTACGAGCAGTACTTC. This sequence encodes CASSESRGFSYEQYF.

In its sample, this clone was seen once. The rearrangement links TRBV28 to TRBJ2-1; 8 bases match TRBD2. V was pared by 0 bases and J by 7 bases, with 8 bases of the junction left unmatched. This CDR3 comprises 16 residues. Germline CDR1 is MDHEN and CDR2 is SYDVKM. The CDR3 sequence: CASSLWRGEGRNEQFF. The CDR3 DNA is TGTGCCAGCAGTTTATGGCGGGGGGAGGGCCGGAATGAGCAGTTCTTC.

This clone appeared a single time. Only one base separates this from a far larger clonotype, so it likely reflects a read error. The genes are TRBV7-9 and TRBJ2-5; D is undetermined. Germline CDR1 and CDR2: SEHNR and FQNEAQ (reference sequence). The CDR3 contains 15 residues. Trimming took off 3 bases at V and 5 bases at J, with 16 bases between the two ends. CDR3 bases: TGTGCCAGCAGCTTTCAGAAGGCGGCGGTGGAGACCCAGTACTTC. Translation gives CASSFQKAAVETQYF.

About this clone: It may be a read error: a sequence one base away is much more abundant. CDR3 bases: TGTGCCAGCAGCTTGGTGGGCTACGAGCAGTACTTC. It yields the protein CASSLVGYEQYF. The chain is built from TRBV5-4 and TRBJ2-7; unclear D gene. Looked up from germline, CDR1 is SGHNT and CDR2 is YYREEE (reference sequence). Trimming removed 0 bases at V and 3 bases at J, with 4 bases between. The CDR3 has 12 amino acids.

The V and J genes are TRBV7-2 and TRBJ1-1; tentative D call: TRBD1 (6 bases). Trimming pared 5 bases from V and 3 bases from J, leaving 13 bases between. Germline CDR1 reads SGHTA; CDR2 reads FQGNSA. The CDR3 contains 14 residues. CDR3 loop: CASSEQGEYTEAFF. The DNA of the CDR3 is TGTGCCAGCAGCGAACAGGGAGAATACACTGAAGCTTTCTTT. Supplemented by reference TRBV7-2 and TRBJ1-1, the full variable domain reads GAGVSQSPSNKVTEKGKDVELRCDPISGHTALYWYRQSLGQGLEFLIYFQGNSAPDKSGLPSDRFSAERTGGSVSTLTIQRTQQEDSAVYLCASSEQGEYTEAFFGQGTRLTVV.

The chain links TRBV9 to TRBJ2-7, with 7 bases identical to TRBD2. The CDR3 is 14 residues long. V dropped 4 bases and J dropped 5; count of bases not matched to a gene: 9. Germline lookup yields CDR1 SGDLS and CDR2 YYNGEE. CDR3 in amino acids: CASSPRGLGDEQYF. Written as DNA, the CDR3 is TGTGCCAGCAGCCCCCGCGGACTAGGGGACGAGCAGTACTTC. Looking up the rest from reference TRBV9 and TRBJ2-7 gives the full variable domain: DSGVTQTPKHLITATGQRVTLRCSPRSGDLSVYWYQQSLDQGLQFLIQYYNGEERAKGNILERFSAQQFPDLHSELNLSSLELGDSALYFCASSPRGLGDEQYFGPGTRLTVT.

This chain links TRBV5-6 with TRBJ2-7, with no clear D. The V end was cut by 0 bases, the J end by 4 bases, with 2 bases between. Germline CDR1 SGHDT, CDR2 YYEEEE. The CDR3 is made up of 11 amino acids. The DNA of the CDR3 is TGTGCCAGCAGCTTGGTGTACGAGCAGTACTTC. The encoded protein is CASSLVYEQYF. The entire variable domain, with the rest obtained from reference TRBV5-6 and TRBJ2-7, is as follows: DAGVTQSPTHLIKTRGQQVTLRCSPKSGHDTVSWYQQALGQGPQFIFQYYEEEERQRGNFPDRFSGHQFPNYSSELNVNALLLGDSALYLCASSLVYEQYFGPGTRLTVT.

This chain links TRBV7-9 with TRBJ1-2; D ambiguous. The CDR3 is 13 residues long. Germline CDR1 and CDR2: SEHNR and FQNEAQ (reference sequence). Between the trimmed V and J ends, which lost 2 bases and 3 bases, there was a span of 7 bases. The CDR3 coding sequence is TGTGCCAGCAGCTTACAGGAGTACTATGGCTACACCTTC. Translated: CASSLQEYYGYTF. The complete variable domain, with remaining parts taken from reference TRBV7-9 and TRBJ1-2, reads DTGVSQNPRHKITKRGQNVTFRCDPISEHNRLYWYRQTLGQGPEFLTYFQNEAQLEKSRLLSDRFSAERPKGSFSTLEIQRTEQGDSAMYLCASSLQEYYGYTFGSGTRLTVV.

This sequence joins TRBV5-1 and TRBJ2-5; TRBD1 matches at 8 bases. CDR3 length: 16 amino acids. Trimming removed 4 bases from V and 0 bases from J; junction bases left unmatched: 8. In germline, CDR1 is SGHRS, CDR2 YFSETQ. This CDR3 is CASSGGTGGYQETQYF. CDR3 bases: TGCGCCAGCAGCGGAGGGACAGGAGGGTACCAAGAGACCCAGTACTTC.

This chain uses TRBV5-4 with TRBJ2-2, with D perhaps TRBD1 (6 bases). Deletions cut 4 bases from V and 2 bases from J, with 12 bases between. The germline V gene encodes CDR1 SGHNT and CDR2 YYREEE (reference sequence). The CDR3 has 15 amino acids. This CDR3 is CASSPGTRNTGELFF. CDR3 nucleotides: TGTGCCAGCAGCCCCGGGACAAGAAACACCGGGGAGCTGTTTTTT. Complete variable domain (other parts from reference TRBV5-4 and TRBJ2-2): ETGVTQSPTHLIKTRGQQVTLRCSSQSGHNTVSWYQQALGQGPQFIFQYYREEENGRGNFPPRFSGLQFPNYSSELNVNALELDDSALYLCASSPGTRNTGELFFGEGSRLTVL.

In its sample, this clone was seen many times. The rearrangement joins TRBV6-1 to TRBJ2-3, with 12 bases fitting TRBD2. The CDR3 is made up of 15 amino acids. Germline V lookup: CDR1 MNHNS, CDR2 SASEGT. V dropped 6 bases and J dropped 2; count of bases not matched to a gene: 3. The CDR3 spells CASSRLAGATDTQYF. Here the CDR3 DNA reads TGTGCCAGCAGCCGACTAGCGGGGGCCACAGATACGCAGTATTTT.

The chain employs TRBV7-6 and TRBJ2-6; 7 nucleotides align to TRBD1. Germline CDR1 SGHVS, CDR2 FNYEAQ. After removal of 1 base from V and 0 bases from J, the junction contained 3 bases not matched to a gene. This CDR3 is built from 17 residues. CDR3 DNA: TGTGCCAGCAGCTTAGAGGGACAGAACTCTGGGGCCAACGTCCTGACTTTC. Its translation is CASSLEGQNSGANVLTF.

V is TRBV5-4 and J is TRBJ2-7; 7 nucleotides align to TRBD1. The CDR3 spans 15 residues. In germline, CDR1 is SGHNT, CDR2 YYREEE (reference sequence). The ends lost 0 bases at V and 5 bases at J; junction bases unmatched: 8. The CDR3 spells CASSLETGRLNEQYF. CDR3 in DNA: TGTGCCAGCAGCTTGGAGACAGGGCGGTTGAACGAGCAGTACTTC.

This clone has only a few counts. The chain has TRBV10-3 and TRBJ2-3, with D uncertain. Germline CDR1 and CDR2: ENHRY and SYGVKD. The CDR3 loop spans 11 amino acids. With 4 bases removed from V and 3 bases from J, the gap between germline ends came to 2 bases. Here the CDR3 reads CAISGTDTQYF. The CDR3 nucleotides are TGTGCCATCAGTGGGACAGATACGCAGTATTTT.

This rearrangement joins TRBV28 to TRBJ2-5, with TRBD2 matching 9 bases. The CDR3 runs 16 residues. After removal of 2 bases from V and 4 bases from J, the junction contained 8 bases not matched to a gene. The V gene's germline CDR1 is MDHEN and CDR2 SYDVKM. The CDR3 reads CASSLGVSGSGETQYF. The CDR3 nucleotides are TGTGCCAGCAGTTTAGGGGTTAGCGGGAGTGGAGAGACCCAGTACTTC.

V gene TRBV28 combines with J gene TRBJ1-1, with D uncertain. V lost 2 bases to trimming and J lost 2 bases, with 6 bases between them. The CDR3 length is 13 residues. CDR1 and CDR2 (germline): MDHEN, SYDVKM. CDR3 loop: CASSLEANTEAFF. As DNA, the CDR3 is TGTGCCAGCAGTTTAGAGGCAAACACTGAAGCTTTCTTT.

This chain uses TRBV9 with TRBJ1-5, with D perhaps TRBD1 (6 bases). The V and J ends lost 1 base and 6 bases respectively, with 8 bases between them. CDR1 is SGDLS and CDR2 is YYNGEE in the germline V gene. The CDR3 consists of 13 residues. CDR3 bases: TGTGCCAGCAGCGTAACAGGGCGTCAGCCCCAGCATTTT. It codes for CASSVTGRQPQHF. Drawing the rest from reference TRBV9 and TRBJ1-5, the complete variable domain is DSGVTQTPKHLITATGQRVTLRCSPRSGDLSVYWYQQSLDQGLQFLIQYYNGEERAKGNILERFSAQQFPDLHSELNLSSLELGDSALYFCASSVTGRQPQHFGDGTRLSIL.

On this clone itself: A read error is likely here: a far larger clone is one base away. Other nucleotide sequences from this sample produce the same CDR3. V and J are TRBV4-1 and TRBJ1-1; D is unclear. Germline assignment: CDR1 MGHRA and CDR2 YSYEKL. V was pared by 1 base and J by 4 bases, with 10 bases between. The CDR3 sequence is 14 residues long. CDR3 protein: CASSQVKGGTEAFF. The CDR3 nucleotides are TGCGCCAGCAGCCAAGTTAAGGGTGGCACTGAAGCTTTCTTT.